The 23 T cell receptor beta chains below all came from one sample that was sequenced in a study of T-cell memory formation after mild COVID-19. A single record per CDR3 protein comes from TCRdb applying MiXCR to the 5' RACE reads. The sample includes under 400,000 distinct CDR3 sequences, under 30% seen only once; the top ten take approximately 13%. Sequenced sample: PBMCs or a T cell subset sorted from them (not recorded which). These receptor sequences come from an adult woman who had mild COVID-19 (a few samples of this study predate the infection). Cell type and time point are not known.

This chain connects TRBV15 to TRBJ2-7; D may be TRBD1 or TRBD2 (5 bases each). V was pared by 8 bases and J by 4 bases, with 18 bases between. The germline V gene has CDR1 LNHNV and CDR2 YYDKDF (reference sequence). This CDR3 has 14 amino acids. The CDR3: CATRGRDSLYEQYF. CDR3 bases: TGTGCCACCCGGGGCCGAGACTCCCTTTACGAGCAGTACTTC.

The rearrangement uses TRBV7-8 and TRBJ1-1, with TRBD1 matching over 8 bases. There are 16 residues in the CDR3. Trimming cost V 5 bases and J 0 bases; bases outside gene matches: 8. Germline values: CDR1 SGHVS, CDR2 FQNEAQ. DNA for the CDR3: TGTGCCAGCAGCCTGCGACAGGGGACCATGAACACTGAAGCTTTCTTT. Its protein is CASSLRQGTMNTEAFF.

V is TRBV18 and J is TRBJ1-2; unclear D gene. This CDR3 is 13 amino acids long. The germline gives CDR1 KGHSH, CDR2 LQKENI. V was clipped by 4 bases and J by 0 bases, with 6 bases between them. CDR3 amino acids: CASSLETNYGYTF. The CDR3 DNA sequence: TGTGCCAGCTCACTCGAGACTAACTATGGCTACACCTTC.

The V and J genes are TRBV12-3 or TRBV12-4 and TRBJ1-2; the D gene is possibly TRBD1 (5 bases). The CDR3 consists of 16 residues. Trimming shortened V by 0 bases and J by 1 base, and 12 bases separated the two germline ends. This chain's CDR3 is CASSLALDTINYGYTF. CDR3 sequence (DNA): TGTGCCAGCAGTTTAGCGCTGGACACGATTAACTATGGCTACACCTTC.

The gene calls are TRBV7-2 and TRBJ2-3; 11 bases are a match to TRBD2. Looked up from germline, CDR1 is SGHTA and CDR2 is FQGNSA. This CDR3 contains 18 residues. The V gene end was trimmed by 6 bases and the J gene end by 2 bases; junction bases not matched to a gene: 13. DNA for the CDR3: TGTGCCAGCAGACCAACTAGCGGGGGAGGGGGTTACACAGATACGCAGTATTTT. Amino acid sequence: CASRPTSGGGGYTDTQYF.

This clonotype was seen ten or more times. The chain carries TRBV6-4 and TRBJ1-2, with 10 nucleotides matching TRBD1. CDR1 is MRHNA and CDR2 is SNTAGT in the germline V gene. The V segment lost 6 bases and the J segment 7 bases; nucleotides outside the gene matches: 8. This CDR3 spans 14 amino acids. The CDR3 loop is CASSPTGTGAGYTF. Here the CDR3 DNA reads TGTGCCAGCAGCCCCACCGGGACAGGGGCTGGCTACACCTTC.

The chain employs TRBV19 and TRBJ2-1; 11 bases align to TRBD2. After removal of 5 bases from V and 3 bases from J, the junction contained 9 bases not matched to a gene. CDR1 and CDR2 (germline): LNHDA, SQIVND (reference sequence). CDR3 length: 17 residues. The CDR3, as DNA: TGTGCCAGTAGTCCCGCTAGCGGGGGGCGAGGCTACAATGAGCAGTTCTTC. Translating gives CASSPASGGRGYNEQFF. Looking up the rest from reference TRBV19 and TRBJ2-1 gives the full variable domain: DGGITQSPKYLFRKEGQNVTLSCEQNLNHDAMYWYRQDPGQGLRLIYYSQIVNDFQKGDIAEGYSVSREKKESFPLTVTSAQKNPTAFYLCASSPASGGRGYNEQFFGPGTRLTVL.

The chain carries TRBV3-1 and TRBJ2-1; D perhaps matches TRBD1 (8 bases). The CDR3 is 15 amino acids. Germline CDR1 and CDR2: LGHDT and YNNKEL (reference sequence). The germline V and J ends were trimmed by 3 bases and 8 bases, with 17 bases remaining between them. The CDR3: CASSHSGQGGHEQFF. The CDR3 nucleotides are TGTGCCAGCAGCCACTCCGGACAGGGAGGGCATGAGCAGTTCTTC.

This clonotype showed up just a few times. The rearrangement links TRBV28 to TRBJ2-6; TRBD2 is a possible D gene (5 bases). This CDR3 is 16 amino acids long. Germline V gene data show CDR1 as MDHEN and CDR2 as SYDVKM. Between the trimmed V and J ends, which lost 3 bases and 0 bases, there was a span of 9 bases. The CDR3 loop is CASSLVGSSGANVLTF. The CDR3 DNA reads as TGTGCCAGCAGTTTGGTAGGGAGCTCTGGGGCCAACGTCCTGACTTTC.

The gene calls are TRBV29-1 and TRBJ2-5; D perhaps matches TRBD2 (6 bases). The CDR3 sequence is 13 residues long. V lost 4 bases and J 0 bases, leaving 9 bases between the germline ends. Germline V gene lookup returns CDR1 SQVTM and CDR2 ANQGSEA. In nucleotides, the CDR3 is TGCAGCGTTGTGGAGGGAAACCAAGAGACCCAGTACTTC. This translates into CSVVEGNQETQYF.

This clonotype was picked up a small number of times. This chain connects TRBV6-2 or TRBV6-3 to TRBJ2-7; D unresolved. Germline-derived CDR1 and CDR2 are MNHEY and SVGEGT. The germline V and J ends were trimmed by 8 bases and 3 bases, with 8 bases remaining between them. CDR3 length equals 11 residues. Here the CDR3 reads CASGLNYEQYF. The CDR3, as DNA: TGTGCCAGCGGCCTCAACTACGAGCAGTACTTC.

This clonotype has just a few counts. The rearrangement uses TRBV7-2 and TRBJ2-7; D is undetermined. The CDR3 consists of 18 residues. Trimming pared 0 bases from V and 4 bases from J, leaving 22 bases between. The germline gives CDR1 SGHTA, CDR2 FQGNSA. The CDR3 region has the DNA TGTGCCAGCAGCTTAGCGCATCTTAGGGCGGCCGTGCTTTACGAGCAGTACTTC. It is translated as CASSLAHLRAAVLYEQYF.

The J gene is TRBJ2-5, the V gene TRBV12-3 or TRBV12-4, with 9 bases lining up with TRBD1. The J segment lost 2 bases and the V segment lost 8 bases, leaving 6 bases of the junction unmatched. CDR3 length equals 14 residues. In DNA, the CDR3 is TGTGCCAGCTGTCCGGGACAGGGACAAGAGACCCAGTACTTC. Translating it yields CASCPGQGQETQYF.

The gene calls are TRBV24-1 and TRBJ1-5; D call uncertain. Trimming removed 7 bases at V and 4 bases at J, with 13 bases between. The CDR3 is made up of 14 amino acids. Germline lookup yields CDR1 KGHDR and CDR2 SFDVKD. The CDR3 reads CATSPAGKNQPQHF. The CDR3 DNA reads TGTGCCACCAGCCCGGCGGGGAAAAATCAGCCCCAGCATTTT.

The gene calls are TRBV7-6 and TRBJ2-3; D not resolved. From germline, CDR1 is SGHVS and CDR2 FNYEAQ. This CDR3 spans 16 amino acids. Trimming shortened V by 0 bases and J by 0 bases, and 10 bases separated the two germline ends. CDR3 coding DNA: TGTGCCAGCAGCTTAGCGGGCAGAACTAGCACAGATACGCAGTATTTT. This encodes CASSLAGRTSTDTQYF.

The chain joins TRBV28 to TRBJ1-1; D is uncertain. This CDR3 is built from 14 residues. Germline assignment: CDR1 MDHEN and CDR2 SYDVKM. Trimming removed 7 bases at V and 7 bases at J, with 19 bases between. The CDR3 is CASTRTGMGFEAFF. DNA for the CDR3: TGTGCCAGCACCCGGACGGGGATGGGGTTTGAAGCTTTCTTT.

This clonotype was found a few times. The gene calls are TRBV7-2 and TRBJ2-1; 9 nucleotides agree with TRBD2. The CDR3 is made up of 16 amino acids. Per the germline V gene, CDR1 is SGHTA and CDR2 is FQGNSA. Unmatched junction bases numbered 4, after V lost 4 bases and J lost 0 bases. The CDR3 sequence is CASSWYSGSSYNEQFF. The CDR3 nucleotides read TGTGCCAGCAGCTGGTATAGCGGGAGCTCCTACAATGAGCAGTTCTTC.

This chain joins TRBV2 and TRBJ2-3; 8 nucleotides agree with TRBD2. The CDR3 is 13 amino acids. V trimming: 7 bases; J trimming: 3 bases; junction bases outside the gene matches: 3. CDR1 and CDR2 from the germline V gene are SNHLY and FYNNEI. The CDR3 DNA reads as TGTGCCAGCAAGCGGGAGAGGACAGATACGCAGTATTTT. Translated: CASKRERTDTQYF.

This sequence joins TRBV7-9 and TRBJ2-1; TRBD1 agrees at 9 bases. The V and J ends lost 4 bases and 6 bases, in that order; junction bases with no gene match: 7. The germline V gene has CDR1 SEHNR and CDR2 FQNEAQ (reference sequence). The CDR3 is made up of 15 amino acids. Written as DNA, the CDR3 is TGTGCCAGCAGCTCCGGCAGGACAGGGGCCAATGAGCAGTTCTTC. This translates into CASSSGRTGANEQFF.

This clonotype was recorded a few times. The chain carries TRBV5-1 and TRBJ1-2; 8 bases are shared with TRBD1. Germline V gives CDR1 SGHRS, CDR2 YFSETQ. The CDR3 consists of 16 residues. Trimming cost V 4 bases and J 0 bases; bases outside gene matches: 8. CDR3 bases: TGCGCCAGCAGCCAAGGACAGGGCGGTTCTAACTATGGCTACACCTTC. Protein: CASSQGQGGSNYGYTF. The full variable domain, with the rest looked up from reference TRBV5-1 and TRBJ1-2, is KAGVTQTPRYLIKTRGQQVTLSCSPISGHRSVSWYQQTPGQGLQFLFEYFSETQRNKGNFPGRFSGRQFSNSRSEMNVSTLELGDSALYLCASSQGQGGSNYGYTFGSGTRLTVV.

This clonotype was seen only a few times. V gene TRBV4-1 combines with J gene TRBJ1-1; the D is unclear. This CDR3 comprises 14 residues. Trimming left V 4 bases short and J 2 bases short, with 11 bases between. Germline loops: CDR1 MGHRA, CDR2 YSYEKL. CDR3 DNA: TGCGCCAGCAGCCTTTCCAGTTCAAACACTGAAGCTTTCTTT. Protein: CASSLSSSNTEAFF.

V and J are TRBV15 and TRBJ2-1; the D call may be TRBD1 or TRBD2 (6 bases each). Looked up from germline, CDR1 is LNHNV and CDR2 is YYDKDF (reference sequence). V shed 0 bases and J shed 9 bases, with 12 bases lying between them. This CDR3 contains 14 residues. The CDR3 loop is CATSRDRGPGEQFF. In nucleotides, the CDR3 is TGTGCCACCAGCAGAGACCGGGGGCCCGGTGAGCAGTTCTTC.

This clonotype has more than one count but fewer than ten. The CDR3 region has the DNA TGTGCCAGCAGTAACCGACTGGACAGGGAAAAGACCCAGTACTTC. It specifies CASSNRLDREKTQYF. The chain recombines TRBV6-5 with TRBJ2-5, with TRBD1 matching 8 bases. CDR1 and CDR2 (germline): MNHEY, SVGAGI. Trimming took 5 bases from V and 6 from J; bases not matched to a gene: 11. The CDR3 has 15 residues.